This TCR beta chain was recorded in a study of shared clonotypes between healthy human individuals. Original methodology: ImmunoSEQ output held junction-only sequences without quality scores, so filtering differed. Clones were sequenced by immunoSEQ multiplex PCR, and TCRdb holds only the in-frame ones, with some missing. V, J and clone size reflect that table, while D and trimming were determined from the DNA. The sample records 450,000 to 500,000 clones, approximately 84% being singletons. Unsorted samples drew genomic DNA from 85 million to 90 million PBMCs. This CDR3 is 19 amino acids long. CDR1 and CDR2 from the germline V gene are MNHNS and SASEGT. Study findings and constraints: The diversity represented, both genetic and in exposure history, was limited by few donors.

This clone was counted at least ten times. Its target is unknown. The junction departs from germline at one end; a sequencing error may be responsible. The sequencing sample was made of PBMCs. The sequence was obtained from a woman aged 40 to 50 in good health. Some clones in this sample may be carry-over from other donors' samples. The chain combines TRBV6-1 with TRBJ1-1, with 8 positions matching TRBD1. CDR3 protein: CASREAPGQAKPQNTEAFF. CDR3 sequence (DNA): TGTGCCAGCAGGGAAGCTCCGGGACAGGCAAAACCCCAGAACACTGAAGCTTTCTTT.